This TCR beta chain was identified during a study of breast tumors, draining lymph nodes, adjacent tissues. Findings and caveats of the study: Data only fit, rather than demonstrated, lymph node origin of most tumor T cells.

This clonotype was found many times. The antigen remains unidentified. Breast cancer patients provided tissue from their axillary draining lymph nodes. Via MiXCR, TCRdb re-called the multiplex PCR reads, giving one row per CDR3 protein. The sample has 200,000 or so distinct CDR3 sequences, over 25% seen once. Germline V gene data show CDR1 as MGHRA and CDR2 as YSYEKL. With 0 bases removed from V and 2 bases from J, the gap between germline ends came to 8 bases. CDR3 length: 15 residues. The sample comprised axillary lymph node tissue. This chain links TRBV4-1 with TRBJ2-1, with D tentatively TRBD1 or TRBD2 (5 bases each). The clonotype comes from a female donor with breast cancer. Some clones in this sample may be carry-over from other donors' samples. This chain's CDR3 is CASSQDGTTYNEQFF. DNA for the CDR3: TGCGCCAGCAGCCAAGACGGGACCACCTACAATGAGCAGTTCTTC.